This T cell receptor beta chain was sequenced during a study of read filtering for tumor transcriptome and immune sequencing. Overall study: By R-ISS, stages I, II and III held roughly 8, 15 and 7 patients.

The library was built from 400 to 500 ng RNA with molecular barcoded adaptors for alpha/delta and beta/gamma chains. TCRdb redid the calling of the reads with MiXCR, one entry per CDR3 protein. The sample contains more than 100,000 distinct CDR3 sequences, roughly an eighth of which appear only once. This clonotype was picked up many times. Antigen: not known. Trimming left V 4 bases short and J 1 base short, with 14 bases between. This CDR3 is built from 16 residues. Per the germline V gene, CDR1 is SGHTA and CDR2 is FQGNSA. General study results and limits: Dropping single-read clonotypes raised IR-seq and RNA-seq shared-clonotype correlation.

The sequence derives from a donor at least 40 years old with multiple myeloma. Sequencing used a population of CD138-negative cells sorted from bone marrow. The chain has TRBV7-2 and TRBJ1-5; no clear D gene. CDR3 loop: CASSSSPLGSNQPQHF. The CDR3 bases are TGTGCCAGCAGCTCCAGCCCCCTGGGCAGCAATCAGCCCCAGCATTTT.